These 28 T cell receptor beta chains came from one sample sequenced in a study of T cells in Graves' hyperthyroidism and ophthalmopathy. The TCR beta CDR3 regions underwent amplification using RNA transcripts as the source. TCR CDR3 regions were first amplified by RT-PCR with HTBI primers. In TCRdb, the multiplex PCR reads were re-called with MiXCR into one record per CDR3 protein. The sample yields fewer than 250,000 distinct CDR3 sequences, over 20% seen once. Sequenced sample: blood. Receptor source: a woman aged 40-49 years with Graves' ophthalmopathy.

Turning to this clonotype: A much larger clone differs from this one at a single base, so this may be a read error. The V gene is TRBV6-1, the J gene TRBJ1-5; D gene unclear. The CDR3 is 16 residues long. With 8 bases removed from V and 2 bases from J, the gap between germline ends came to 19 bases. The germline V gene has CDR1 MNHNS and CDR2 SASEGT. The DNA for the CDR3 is TGTGCCAGCCCCACTGCGGTGGCCGGGGGCAATCAGCCCCAGCATTTT. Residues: CASPTAVAGGNQPQHF.

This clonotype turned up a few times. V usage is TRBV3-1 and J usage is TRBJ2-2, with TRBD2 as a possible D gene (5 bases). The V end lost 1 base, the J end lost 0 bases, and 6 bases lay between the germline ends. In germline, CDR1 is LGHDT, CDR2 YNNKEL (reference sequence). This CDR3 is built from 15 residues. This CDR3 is CASSQAAANTGELFF. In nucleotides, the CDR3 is TGTGCCAGCAGCCAAGCAGCGGCGAACACCGGGGAGCTGTTTTTT.

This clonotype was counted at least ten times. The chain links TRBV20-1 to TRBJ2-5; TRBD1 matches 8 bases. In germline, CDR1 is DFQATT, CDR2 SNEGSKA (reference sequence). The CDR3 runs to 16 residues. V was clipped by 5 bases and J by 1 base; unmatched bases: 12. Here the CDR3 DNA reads TGCAGTGCTCGACATCCCAGACAGGGGACCCAAGAGACCCAGTACTTC. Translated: CSARHPRQGTQETQYF.

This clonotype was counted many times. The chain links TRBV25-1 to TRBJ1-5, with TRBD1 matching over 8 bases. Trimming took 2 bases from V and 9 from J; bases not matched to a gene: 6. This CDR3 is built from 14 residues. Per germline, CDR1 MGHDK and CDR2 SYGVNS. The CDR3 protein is CASSEGTGLWPQHF. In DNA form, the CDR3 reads TGTGCCAGCAGTGAAGGGACAGGCCTATGGCCCCAGCATTTT.

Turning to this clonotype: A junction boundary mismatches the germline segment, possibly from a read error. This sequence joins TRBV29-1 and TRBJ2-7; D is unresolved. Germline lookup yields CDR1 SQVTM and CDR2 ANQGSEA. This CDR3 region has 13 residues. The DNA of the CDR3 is TGCAGCGTTGAAGATCTGGCCGTTGGAGTTCAGCACTTC. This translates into CSVEDLAVGVQHF.

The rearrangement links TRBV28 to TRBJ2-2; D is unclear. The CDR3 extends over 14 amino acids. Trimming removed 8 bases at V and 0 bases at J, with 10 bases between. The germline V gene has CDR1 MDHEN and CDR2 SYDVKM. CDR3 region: CASQKQTNTGELFF. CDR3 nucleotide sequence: TGTGCCAGCCAAAAGCAGACGAACACCGGGGAGCTGTTTTTT.

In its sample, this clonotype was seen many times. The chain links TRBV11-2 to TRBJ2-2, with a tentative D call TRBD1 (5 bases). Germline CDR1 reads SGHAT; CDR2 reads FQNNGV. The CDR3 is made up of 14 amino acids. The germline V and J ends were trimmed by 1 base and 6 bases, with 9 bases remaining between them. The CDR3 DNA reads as TGTGCCAGCAGCTTAGTCAGGGTGGCCGGGGAGCTGTTTTTT. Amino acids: CASSLVRVAGELFF.

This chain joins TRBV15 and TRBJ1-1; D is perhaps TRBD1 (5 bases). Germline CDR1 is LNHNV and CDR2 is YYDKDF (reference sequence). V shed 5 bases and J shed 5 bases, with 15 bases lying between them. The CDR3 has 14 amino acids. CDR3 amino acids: CATSLGGEWTEAFF. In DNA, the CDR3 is TGTGCCACCAGCCTTGGGGGGGAGTGGACTGAAGCTTTCTTT.

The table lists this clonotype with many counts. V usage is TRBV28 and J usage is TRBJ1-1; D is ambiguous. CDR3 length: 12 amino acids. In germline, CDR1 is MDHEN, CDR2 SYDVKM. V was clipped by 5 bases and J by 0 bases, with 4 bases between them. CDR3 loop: CASSDMNTEAFF. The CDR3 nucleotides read TGTGCCAGCAGTGACATGAACACTGAAGCTTTCTTT.

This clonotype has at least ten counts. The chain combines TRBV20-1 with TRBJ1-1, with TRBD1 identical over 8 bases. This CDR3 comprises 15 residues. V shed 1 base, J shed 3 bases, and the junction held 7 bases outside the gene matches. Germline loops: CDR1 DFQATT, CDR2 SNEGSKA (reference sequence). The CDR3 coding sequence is TGCAGTGCTAGAGGTGCCGGGACAGGAGACACTGAAGCTTTCTTT. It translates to CSARGAGTGDTEAFF.

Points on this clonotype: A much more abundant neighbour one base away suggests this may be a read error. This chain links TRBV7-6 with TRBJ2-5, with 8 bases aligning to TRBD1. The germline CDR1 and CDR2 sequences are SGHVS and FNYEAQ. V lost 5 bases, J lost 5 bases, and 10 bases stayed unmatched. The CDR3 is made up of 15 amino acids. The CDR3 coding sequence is TGTGCCAGCAGCCGGGGACAGGTAGCTATGGAGACCCAGTACTTC. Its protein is CASSRGQVAMETQYF. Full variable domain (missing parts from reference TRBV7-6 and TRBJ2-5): GAGVSQSPRYKVTKRGQDVALRCDPISGHVSLYWYRQALGQGPEFLTYFNYEAQQDKSGLPNDRFSAERPEGSISTLTIQRTEQRDSAMYRCASSRGQVAMETQYFGPGTRLLVL.

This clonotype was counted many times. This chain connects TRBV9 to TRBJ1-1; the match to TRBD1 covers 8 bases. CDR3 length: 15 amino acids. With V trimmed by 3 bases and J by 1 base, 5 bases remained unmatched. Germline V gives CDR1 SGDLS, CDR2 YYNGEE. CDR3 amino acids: CASSGGGTGNTEAFF. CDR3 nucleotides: TGTGCCAGCAGCGGGGGAGGGACAGGGAACACTGAAGCTTTCTTT.

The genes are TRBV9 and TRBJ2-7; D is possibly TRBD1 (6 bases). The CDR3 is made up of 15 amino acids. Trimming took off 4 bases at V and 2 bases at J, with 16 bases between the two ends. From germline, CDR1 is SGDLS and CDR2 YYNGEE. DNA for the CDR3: TGTGCCAGCAGCCCGCAGACAGGACGGCCCTACGAGCAGTACTTC. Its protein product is CASSPQTGRPYEQYF.

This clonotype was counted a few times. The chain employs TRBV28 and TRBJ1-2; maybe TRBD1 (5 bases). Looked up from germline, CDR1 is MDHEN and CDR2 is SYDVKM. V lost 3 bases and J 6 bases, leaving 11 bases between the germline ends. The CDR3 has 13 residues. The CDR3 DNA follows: TGTGCCAGCAGTTTGTACAGGTCGGATGGCTACACCTTC. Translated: CASSLYRSDGYTF.

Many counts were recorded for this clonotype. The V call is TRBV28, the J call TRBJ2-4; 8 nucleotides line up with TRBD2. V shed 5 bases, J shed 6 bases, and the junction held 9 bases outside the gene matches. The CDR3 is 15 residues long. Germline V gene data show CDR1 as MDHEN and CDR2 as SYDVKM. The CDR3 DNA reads TGTGCCAGCAGTGCCAGGGGTAGCGGGGTAAACATTCAGTACTTC. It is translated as CASSARGSGVNIQYF.

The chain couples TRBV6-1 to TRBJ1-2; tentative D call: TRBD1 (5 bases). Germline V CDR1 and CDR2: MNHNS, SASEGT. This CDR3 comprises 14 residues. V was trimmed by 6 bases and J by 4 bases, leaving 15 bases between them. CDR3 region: CASSPGPRSYGYTF. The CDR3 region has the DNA TGTGCCAGCAGCCCGGGACCTCGGAGCTATGGCTACACCTTC.

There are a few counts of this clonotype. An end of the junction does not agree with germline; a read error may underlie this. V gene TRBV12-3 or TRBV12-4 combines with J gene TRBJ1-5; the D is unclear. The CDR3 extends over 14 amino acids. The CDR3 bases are TGTGCCAGCACCCAACCGTGGAGCAATCAGCCCCAGCCTTTT. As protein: CASTQPWSNQPQPF.

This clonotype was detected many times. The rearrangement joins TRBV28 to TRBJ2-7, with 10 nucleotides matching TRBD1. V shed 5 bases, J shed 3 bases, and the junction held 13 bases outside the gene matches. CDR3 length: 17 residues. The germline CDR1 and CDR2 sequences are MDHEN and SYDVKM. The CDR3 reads CASSPRGTGAPDYEQYF. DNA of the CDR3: TGTGCCAGCAGTCCCCGTGGGACAGGGGCCCCCGACTACGAGCAGTACTTC.

CDR3 DNA: TGTGCCAGCAGCCAAACACAGGGTTATTACTCTGGAAACACCATATATTTT. This sequence encodes CASSQTQGYYSGNTIYF. The genes are TRBV14 and TRBJ1-3; weak D call: TRBD1 (6 bases). Between the trimmed V and J ends, which lost 2 bases and 0 bases, there was a span of 14 bases. Per germline, CDR1 SGHDN and CDR2 FVKESK. This CDR3 is built from 17 residues.

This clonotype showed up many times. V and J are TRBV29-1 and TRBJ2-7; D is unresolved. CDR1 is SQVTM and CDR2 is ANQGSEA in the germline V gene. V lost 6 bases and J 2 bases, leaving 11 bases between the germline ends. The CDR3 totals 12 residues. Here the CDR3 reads CSVLRAPYEQYF. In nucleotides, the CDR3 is TGCAGCGTGCTCCGGGCCCCCTACGAGCAGTACTTC.

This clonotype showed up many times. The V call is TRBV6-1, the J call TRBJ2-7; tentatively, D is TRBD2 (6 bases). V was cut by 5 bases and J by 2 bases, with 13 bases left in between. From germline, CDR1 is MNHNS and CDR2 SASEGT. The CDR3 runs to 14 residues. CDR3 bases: TGTGCCAGCAGTCAACGGGAGTCTCCCTACGAGCAGTACTTC. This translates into CASSQRESPYEQYF.

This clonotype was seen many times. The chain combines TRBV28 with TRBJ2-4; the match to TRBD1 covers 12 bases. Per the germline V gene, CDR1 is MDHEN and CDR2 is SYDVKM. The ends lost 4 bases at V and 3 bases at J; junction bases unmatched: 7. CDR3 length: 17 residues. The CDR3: CASSSNRDRGLKNIQYF. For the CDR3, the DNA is TGTGCCAGCAGTTCAAACCGGGACAGGGGGCTCAAAAACATTCAGTACTTC.

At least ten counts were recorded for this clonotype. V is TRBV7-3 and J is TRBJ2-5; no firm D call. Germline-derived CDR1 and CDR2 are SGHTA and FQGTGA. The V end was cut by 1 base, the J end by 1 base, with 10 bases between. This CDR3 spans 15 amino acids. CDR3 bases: TGTGCCAGCAGCTTAATGGACGGCGGCCAAGAGACCCAGTACTTC. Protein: CASSLMDGGQETQYF.

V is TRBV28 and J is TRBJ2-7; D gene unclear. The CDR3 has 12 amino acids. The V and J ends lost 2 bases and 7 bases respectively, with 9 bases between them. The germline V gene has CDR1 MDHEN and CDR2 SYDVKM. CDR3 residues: CASSLARWEQYF. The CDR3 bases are TGTGCCAGCAGTTTAGCCCGGTGGGAGCAGTACTTC.

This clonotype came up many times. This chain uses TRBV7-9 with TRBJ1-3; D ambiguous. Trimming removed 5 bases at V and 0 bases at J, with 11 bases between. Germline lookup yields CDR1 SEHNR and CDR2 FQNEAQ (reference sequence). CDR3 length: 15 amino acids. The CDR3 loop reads CASSTDGGSGNTIYF. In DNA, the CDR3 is TGTGCCAGCAGCACAGACGGCGGCTCTGGAAACACCATATATTTT.

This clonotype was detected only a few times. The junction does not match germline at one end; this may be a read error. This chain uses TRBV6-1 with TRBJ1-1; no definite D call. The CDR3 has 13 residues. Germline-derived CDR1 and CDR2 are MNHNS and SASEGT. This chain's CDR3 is CASNNFPNTEAYF. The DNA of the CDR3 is TGTGCCAGCAACAACTTCCCGAACACTGAAGCTTACTTT.

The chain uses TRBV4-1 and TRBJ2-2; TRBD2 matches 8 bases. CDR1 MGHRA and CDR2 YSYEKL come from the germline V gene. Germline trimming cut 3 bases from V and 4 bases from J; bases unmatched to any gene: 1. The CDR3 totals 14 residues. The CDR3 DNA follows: TGCGCCAGCAGCCAGACTAGCGCCACCGGGGAGCTGTTTTTT. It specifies CASSQTSATGELFF.

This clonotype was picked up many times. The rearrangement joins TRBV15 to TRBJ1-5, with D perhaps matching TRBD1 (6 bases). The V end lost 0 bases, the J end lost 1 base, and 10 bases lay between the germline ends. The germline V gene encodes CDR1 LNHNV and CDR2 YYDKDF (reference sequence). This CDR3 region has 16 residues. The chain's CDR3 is CATSREGGGSNQPQHF. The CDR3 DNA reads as TGTGCCACCAGCAGAGAGGGGGGGGGCAGCAATCAGCCCCAGCATTTT.